This note documents a single TCR beta chain sequence. Sequencing used immunoSEQ multiplex PCR; TCRdb keeps in-frame clones, though not all of them. The sample contains nearly 200,000 clones, approximately 80% of which appear only once. Germline V CDR1 and CDR2: GTSNPN, SVGIG (reference sequence). The CDR3 runs 15 residues. The V segment lost 1 base and the J segment 6 bases; nucleotides outside the gene matches: 9. The record originates from a study of blood T cell repertoires in COVID-19. The chain recombines TRBV30 with TRBJ1-3, with 7 nucleotides matching TRBD1. The TCR originated in a man between 60 and 70 years old with COVID-19, enrolled during active disease. Specimen: peripheral blood. This chain's CDR3 is CAWSGTGNVANTIYF. The CDR3 DNA is TGTGCCTGGAGTGGGACAGGTAACGTCGCAAACACCATATATTTT.